This T cell receptor beta chain derives from a study of early T cells in non-severe SARS-CoV-2 infection. Study outcomes and limitations: VDJdb matching, biased toward anti-spike CD8 responses, missed private and CD4 specificities.

The CDR3 has 13 amino acids. CDR1 and CDR2 (germline): DFQATT, SNEGSKA (reference sequence). V dropped 5 bases and J dropped 3 bases, with 13 bases sitting between them. The TCR library protocol was used to attach unique molecular identifiers. These identifiers were attached to individual cDNA molecules. TCRdb re-derived calls from the 5' RACE reads in MiXCR, one entry per CDR3 protein. The data hold more than 20,000 distinct CDR3 sequences, with 5.5% observed a single time. This clonotype was seen many times. Its antigen is as yet unknown. This TCR was recovered from an adult who was a healthcare worker with PCR-confirmed SARS-CoV-2 infection or an uninfected control (not recorded which). This chain links TRBV20-1 with TRBJ1-1; D is undetermined. The source material was whole blood. The CDR3 spells CSAPSGPYTEAFF. CDR3 coding DNA: TGCAGTGCTCCCTCGGGCCCCTACACTGAAGCTTTCTTT.